These 20 T cell receptor beta chains share one sample of origin, sequenced in a study of identical twins (dated by TCRdb to between 2015 and 2016). The method behind the library was 5' RACE. TCRdb records Illumina HiSeq 2000 as the sequencer. Starting from the raw public reads, TCRdb applied fastp trimming at Q25, assembled clones with MiXCR and retained in-frame beta chains. Each CDR3 protein gets just one entry, which takes the most common genes and DNA from the rows behind it. For this sample there are about 520,000 distinct CDR3 sequences; 22% appear just once. Of the sample, around 0.91% falls within the top ten clones. This sample also belongs to another study, concerning T cells expressing NK-cell markers.

Sequenced: CD4+ T cells sorted from blood. The receptors stem from a woman in her late teens or twenties in good health.

The rearrangement joins TRBV11-2 to TRBJ2-5; 8 bases are a match to TRBD2. Germline trimming cut 0 bases from V and 0 bases from J; bases unmatched to any gene: 3. The CDR3 loop spans 16 amino acids. CDR1 and CDR2 from the germline V gene are SGHAT and FQNNGV. CDR3 DNA sequence: TGTGCCAGCAGCTTAGATCCGGGGGGGTACCAAGAGACCCAGTACTTC. Translation: CASSLDPGGYQETQYF.

The genes are TRBV5-4 and TRBJ2-7; D perhaps matches TRBD1 (6 bases). V dropped 4 bases and J dropped 0 bases, with 14 bases sitting between them. There are 15 residues in the CDR3. Per the germline V gene, CDR1 is SGHNT and CDR2 is YYREEE (reference sequence). CDR3 residues: CASSTYREYSYEQYF. The CDR3 DNA sequence: TGTGCCAGCAGCACCTACAGGGAATACTCCTACGAGCAGTACTTC.

V gene TRBV7-9 combines with J gene TRBJ2-7, with 7 bases identical to TRBD2. J gave up 4 bases and V 0 bases, and 0 bases lay outside the gene matches. The germline V gene has CDR1 SEHNR and CDR2 FQNEAQ (reference sequence). The CDR3 has 13 amino acids. The CDR3 DNA reads TGTGCCAGCAGCTTAGCAGCGGGGTACGAGCAGTACTTC. The encoded protein is CASSLAAGYEQYF.

J is TRBJ2-1 and V is TRBV12-3 or TRBV12-4; possibly TRBD1 for D (6 bases). The CDR3 length is 16 residues. V shed 5 bases and J shed 1 base, with 15 bases lying between them. Here the CDR3 reads CASSDRGGRSYNEQFF. For the CDR3, the DNA is TGTGCCAGCAGTGATAGAGGGGGAAGATCCTACAATGAGCAGTTCTTC.

This clonotype was found many times. The chain couples TRBV7-2 to TRBJ1-2, with 10 bases that match TRBD1. The J segment lost 2 bases and the V segment lost 10 bases, leaving 16 bases of the junction unmatched. The CDR3 extends over 17 amino acids. CDR1 and CDR2 from the germline V gene are SGHTA and FQGNSA. CDR3 coding DNA: TGTGCCACCAGTTACACTACCGGGACAGGGGTCAACTATGGCTACACCTTC. Residues: CATSYTTGTGVNYGYTF.

The sample holds a few counts of this clonotype. Germline and junction disagree at one end, which may indicate a read error. V gene TRBV4-3 combines with J gene TRBJ1-1; perhaps TRBD1 as D (6 bases). Germline CDR1 is LGHNA and CDR2 is YSLEER. The length of the CDR3 is 15 residues. DNA for the CDR3: TGCGCCAGCAGCCAAGATCCATATCGGGACACCGTTCGAGTCTTT. Translating it yields CASSQDPYRDTVRVF.

This clonotype occurred a few times. This chain connects TRBV20-1 to TRBJ2-7; a weak D match, TRBD1 (5 bases). CDR1 and CDR2 from the germline V gene are DFQATT and SNEGSKA (reference sequence). The V end lost 5 bases, the J end lost 6 bases, and 14 bases lay between the germline ends. The CDR3 is 12 residues long. In DNA, the CDR3 is TGCAGTGCTGCCGAACGAAGGGGCGAGCAGTACTTC. Translating gives CSAAERRGEQYF.

This clonotype occurred a few times. This rearrangement joins TRBV27 to TRBJ2-3; 11 bases agree with TRBD2. This CDR3 contains 17 residues. With 6 bases clipped from V and 2 bases from J, the junction kept 10 bases outside the gene matches. The V gene's germline CDR1 is MNHEY and CDR2 SMNVEV (reference sequence). The CDR3 nucleotides are TGTGCCAGCAGCCGGGGGACTAGCGGATGGGTCACAGATACGCAGTATTTT. Translated, it gives CASSRGTSGWVTDTQYF.

This clonotype has more than one count but fewer than ten. This chain links TRBV20-1 with TRBJ2-2; 9 positions match TRBD1. Germline CDR1 reads DFQATT; CDR2 reads SNEGSKA (reference sequence). The CDR3 is 15 residues long. The ends lost 6 bases at V and 6 bases at J; junction bases unmatched: 11. CDR3 amino acids: CSARAGTGHPGELFF. The CDR3 DNA follows: TGCAGTGCCCGAGCAGGGACAGGGCATCCCGGGGAGCTGTTTTTT.

This clonotype was seen ten or more times. The chain joins TRBV2 to TRBJ2-3; D remains unclear. The CDR3 consists of 12 residues. CDR1 is SNHLY, CDR2 FYNNEI, per germline. Trimming pared 1 base from V and 4 bases from J, leaving 3 bases between. The CDR3 spells CASSEVADTQYF. CDR3 sequence (DNA): TGTGCCAGCAGTGAAGTCGCAGATACGCAGTATTTT.

This chain links TRBV5-1 with TRBJ2-3, with D maybe TRBD1 (5 bases). In germline, CDR1 is SGHRS, CDR2 YFSETQ. The V gene lost 3 bases and the J gene lost 6 bases, with 17 bases spanning the gap. The CDR3 length is 15 residues. The chain's CDR3 is CASSWTDRVGDTQYF. The CDR3 nucleotides are TGCGCCAGCAGCTGGACCGACAGAGTGGGCGATACGCAGTATTTT.

The chain joins TRBV7-2 to TRBJ2-7; 9 positions agree with TRBD2. The CDR3 loop spans 15 amino acids. Losses at the gene ends were 5 bases for V and 10 bases for J; bases not matched to a gene: 15. Germline V gene lookup returns CDR1 SGHTA and CDR2 FQGNSA. The CDR3 nucleotides are TGTGCCAGCAGCCCAGATGGCGGGAGGGCCCATCTTCAGTACTTC. Protein sequence: CASSPDGGRAHLQYF.

V and J are TRBV12-3 or TRBV12-4 and TRBJ2-3, with D perhaps matching TRBD2 (6 bases). The CDR3 contains 15 residues. V was trimmed by 7 bases and J by 2 bases, leaving 16 bases between them. In nucleotides, the CDR3 is TGTGCCAGCACTAGGGAAGCGGGTTTCACAGATACGCAGTATTTT. Translation gives CASTREAGFTDTQYF.

The chain links TRBV2 to TRBJ1-5; D might be TRBD1 (5 bases). The CDR3 runs 14 residues. CDR1 and CDR2 from the germline V gene are SNHLY and FYNNEI. Between the trimmed V and J ends, which lost 7 bases and 4 bases, there was a span of 14 bases. CDR3 coding DNA: TGTGCCAGCACCCCCTCGGGGGGGAATCAGCCCCAGCATTTT. This codes for CASTPSGGNQPQHF.

V gene TRBV7-9 combines with J gene TRBJ2-3; 9 bases are a match to TRBD2. This CDR3 has 15 amino acids. In germline, CDR1 is SEHNR, CDR2 FQNEAQ (reference sequence). Germline trimming cut 5 bases from V and 5 bases from J; bases unmatched to any gene: 8. CDR3 sequence (DNA): TGTGCCAGCAGCCATGGGGCGGGAGGGCAAGATACGCAGTATTTT. It codes for CASSHGAGGQDTQYF.

A remark on this clonotype: The junction departs from germline at one end; a sequencing error may be responsible. The rearrangement joins TRBV5-6 to TRBJ2-7; D is tentatively TRBD1 or TRBD2 (5 bases each). The germline CDR1 and CDR2 sequences are SGHDT and YYEEEE. The CDR3 spans 13 residues. For the CDR3, the DNA is TGTGCCATCAGCCCCCGGGGCCTCTACGAGCAGTACTTC. This sequence encodes CAISPRGLYEQYF.

This clonotype was recorded at least ten times. The DNA for the CDR3 is TGCGCCAGCAGTGAGTCGATCGGGAGCAATGAGCAGTTCTTC. It yields the protein CASSESIGSNEQFF. V and J are TRBV10-1 and TRBJ2-1, with D maybe TRBD2 (6 bases). The CDR3 has 14 residues. Germline-derived CDR1 and CDR2 are WNHNN and SYGVQD (reference sequence). V gave up 0 bases and J gave up 6 bases, with 9 bases separating them.

This clonotype was seen only a few times. The rearrangement joins TRBV6-1 to TRBJ1-6; D is ambiguous. The CDR3 contains 14 residues. Trimming stripped 6 bases from V and 9 bases from J, with 15 bases between. Germline V gene lookup returns CDR1 MNHNS and CDR2 SASEGT. This CDR3 is CASRRSQEASPLHF. Here the CDR3 DNA reads TGTGCCAGCAGAAGGTCCCAGGAGGCTTCACCCCTCCACTTT.

This clonotype was seen ten or more times. The CDR3 DNA sequence: TGCAGTGCTAGAGATCCGGGCAGTTCGGTGACTGAAGCTTTCTTT. Protein product: CSARDPGSSVTEAFF. The chain has TRBV20-1 and TRBJ1-1; D is undetermined. V shed 0 bases and J shed 5 bases, with 16 bases lying between them. Germline assignment: CDR1 DFQATT and CDR2 SNEGSKA (reference sequence). The CDR3 spans 15 residues.

This clonotype turned up a few times. The chain employs TRBV29-1 and TRBJ1-5, with 9 positions matching TRBD1. The CDR3 covers 12 residues. J lost 7 bases, V lost 4 bases, and 2 bases had no gene match. Looked up from germline, CDR1 is SQVTM and CDR2 is ANQGSEA. As DNA, the CDR3 is TGCAGCGTTGGGACAGGGGAGCAGCCCCAGCATTTT. Translated: CSVGTGEQPQHF.